The T cell receptor (beta chain) described here comes from a study of metastatic and nonmetastatic thyroid tumors. Study details: From malignant and benign thyroid patients, repertoires in blood and in tumor or nodule tissue were compared.

This clone was found a few times. Patients were all untreated before their thyroid surgery. Methods used by the authors: A classifier for distant metastasis in papillary thyroid cancer was constructed using CDR3 differences observed across clinicopathological groups. With MiXCR, TCRdb called clones anew from the PCR reads. The V and J calls reflect TCRdb's pipeline rather than the authors' work. The table shows about 16,000 clones, with around 31% occurring only once. This sequence originates from a male donor with papillary thyroid cancer or a benign thyroid nodule (not recorded which). Some clones in this sample may be carry-over from other donors' samples. The sequenced sample consisted of tumor tissue.

The CDR3 reads CASSSRDRPIGELFF. The CDR3 DNA reads TGTGCCAGCAGCTCCCGGGACAGGCCTATCGGGGAGCTGTTTTTT. The gene calls are TRBV7-9 and TRBJ2-2; TRBD1 matches at 8 bases. There are 15 residues in the CDR3. V lost 4 bases to trimming and J lost 7 bases; unmatched junction nucleotides: 8. Germline assignment: CDR1 SEHNR and CDR2 FQNEAQ (reference sequence).